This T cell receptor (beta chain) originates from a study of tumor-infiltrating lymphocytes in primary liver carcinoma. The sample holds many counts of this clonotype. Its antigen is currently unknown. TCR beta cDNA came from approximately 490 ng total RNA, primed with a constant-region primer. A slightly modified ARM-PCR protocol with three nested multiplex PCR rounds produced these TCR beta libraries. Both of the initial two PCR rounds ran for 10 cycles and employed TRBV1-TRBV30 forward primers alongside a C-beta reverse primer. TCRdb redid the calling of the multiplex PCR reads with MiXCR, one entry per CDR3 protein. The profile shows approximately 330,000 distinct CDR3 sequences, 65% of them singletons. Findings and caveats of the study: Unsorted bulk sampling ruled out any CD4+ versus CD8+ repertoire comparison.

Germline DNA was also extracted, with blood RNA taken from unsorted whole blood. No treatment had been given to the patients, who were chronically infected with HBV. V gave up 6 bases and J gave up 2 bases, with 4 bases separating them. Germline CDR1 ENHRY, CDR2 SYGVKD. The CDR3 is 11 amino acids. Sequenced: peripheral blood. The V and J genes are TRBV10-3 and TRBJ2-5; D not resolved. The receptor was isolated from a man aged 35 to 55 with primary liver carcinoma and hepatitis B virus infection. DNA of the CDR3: TGTGCCATCAGCGCACAAGAGACCCAGTACTTC. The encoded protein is CAISAQETQYF.